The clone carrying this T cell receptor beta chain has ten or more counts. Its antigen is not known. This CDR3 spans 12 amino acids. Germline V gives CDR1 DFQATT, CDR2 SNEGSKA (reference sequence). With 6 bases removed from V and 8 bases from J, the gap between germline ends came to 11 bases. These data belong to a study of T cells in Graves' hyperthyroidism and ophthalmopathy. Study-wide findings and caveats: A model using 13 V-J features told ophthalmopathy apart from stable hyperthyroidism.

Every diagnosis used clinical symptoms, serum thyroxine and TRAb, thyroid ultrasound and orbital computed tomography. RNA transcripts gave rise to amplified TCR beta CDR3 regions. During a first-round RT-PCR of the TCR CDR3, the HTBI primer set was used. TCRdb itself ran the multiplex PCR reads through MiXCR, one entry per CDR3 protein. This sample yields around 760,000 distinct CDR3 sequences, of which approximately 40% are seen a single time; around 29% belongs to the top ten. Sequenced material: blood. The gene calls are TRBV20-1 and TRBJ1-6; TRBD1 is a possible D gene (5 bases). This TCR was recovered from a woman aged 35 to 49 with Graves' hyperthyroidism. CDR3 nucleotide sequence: TGCAGTGCAAAGTCGGGGGATTCACCCCTCCACTTT. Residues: CSAKSGDSPLHF.